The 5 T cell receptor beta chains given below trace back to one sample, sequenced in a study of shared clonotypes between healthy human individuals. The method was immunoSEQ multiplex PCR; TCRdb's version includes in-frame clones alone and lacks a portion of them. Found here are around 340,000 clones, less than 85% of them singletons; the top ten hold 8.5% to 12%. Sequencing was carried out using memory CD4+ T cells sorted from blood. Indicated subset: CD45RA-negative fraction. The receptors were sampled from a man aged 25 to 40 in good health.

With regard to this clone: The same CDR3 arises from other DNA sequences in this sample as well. The chain's CDR3 is CASSTTGGYEQYF. The CDR3 DNA reads as TGTGCCAGCAGTACGACAGGGGGCTACGAGCAGTACTTC. This sequence joins TRBV28 and TRBJ2-7; 9 nucleotides line up with TRBD1. Germline V lookup: CDR1 MDHEN, CDR2 SYDVKM. Unmatched junction bases numbered 2, after V lost 5 bases and J lost 3 bases. CDR3 length: 13 amino acids. The variable domain in full, with the rest retrieved from reference TRBV28 and TRBJ2-7, is DVKVTQSSRYLVKRTGEKVFLECVQDMDHENMFWYRQDPGLGLRLIYFSYDVKMKEKGDIPEGYSVSREKKERFSLILESASTNQTSMYLCASSTTGGYEQYFGPGTRLTVT.

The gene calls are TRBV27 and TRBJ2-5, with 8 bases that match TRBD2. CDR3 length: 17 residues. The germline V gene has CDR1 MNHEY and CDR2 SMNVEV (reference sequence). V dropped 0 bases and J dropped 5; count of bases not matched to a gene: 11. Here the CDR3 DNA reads TGTGCCAGCAGTTTATCACCCGGAGGAGCGGGAGAGGAGACCCAGTACTTC. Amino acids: CASSLSPGGAGEETQYF.

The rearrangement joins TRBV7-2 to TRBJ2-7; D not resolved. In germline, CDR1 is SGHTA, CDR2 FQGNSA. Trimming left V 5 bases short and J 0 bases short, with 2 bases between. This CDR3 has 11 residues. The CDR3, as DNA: TGTGCCAGCAGCGCCTCCTACGAGCAGTACTTC. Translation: CASSASYEQYF.

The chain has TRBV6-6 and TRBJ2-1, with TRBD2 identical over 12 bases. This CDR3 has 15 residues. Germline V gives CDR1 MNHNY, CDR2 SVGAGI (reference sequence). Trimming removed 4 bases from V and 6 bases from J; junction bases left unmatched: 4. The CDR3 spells CASSFPSGRANEQFF. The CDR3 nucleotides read TGTGCCAGCAGTTTCCCTAGCGGGAGGGCCAATGAGCAGTTCTTC.

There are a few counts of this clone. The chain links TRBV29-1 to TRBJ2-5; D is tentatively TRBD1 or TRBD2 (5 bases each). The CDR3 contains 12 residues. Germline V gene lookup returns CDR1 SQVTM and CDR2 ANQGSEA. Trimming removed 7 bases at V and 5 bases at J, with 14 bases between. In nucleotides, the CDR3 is TGCAGCGGCCGGGACGATAAGGAGACCCAGTACTTC. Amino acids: CSGRDDKETQYF.